This T cell receptor (beta chain) was identified in a study of tumor and adjacent non-tumor tissue in lung cancer. About the research overall: Each sample yielded approximately 4 million productive TCRbeta reads on average.

Worth noting for this clonotype: Its target is unknown.

The CDR3 is made up of 14 amino acids. Germline values: CDR1 SGHRS, CDR2 YFSETQ. The trim removed 4 bases at V and 4 bases at J, leaving 2 bases unmatched. General observations from the study: Normal lung showed higher cumulative top 100 clone frequency than tumor.

TCRbeta libraries were built with three rounds of nested PCR, modified from ARM-PCR. From the multiplex PCR reads, TCRdb called clonotypes with MiXCR, one entry per CDR3 protein. In the table there are tens of thousands of distinct CDR3 sequences, 60% to 70% of which are singletons. The template was RNA from unsorted bulk tissue. Distant lung tissue was collected more than 3 cm away from the tumor edge. Material: distant non-tumor lung tissue. The clonotype was recovered from a woman aged 40 to 55 with non-small cell lung cancer. This chain uses TRBV5-1 with TRBJ2-2; TRBD1 agrees at 9 bases. The CDR3 sequence is CASSRGQGTGELFF. The CDR3 DNA reads as TGCGCCAGCAGCCGGGGACAGGGCACCGGGGAGCTGTTTTTT.